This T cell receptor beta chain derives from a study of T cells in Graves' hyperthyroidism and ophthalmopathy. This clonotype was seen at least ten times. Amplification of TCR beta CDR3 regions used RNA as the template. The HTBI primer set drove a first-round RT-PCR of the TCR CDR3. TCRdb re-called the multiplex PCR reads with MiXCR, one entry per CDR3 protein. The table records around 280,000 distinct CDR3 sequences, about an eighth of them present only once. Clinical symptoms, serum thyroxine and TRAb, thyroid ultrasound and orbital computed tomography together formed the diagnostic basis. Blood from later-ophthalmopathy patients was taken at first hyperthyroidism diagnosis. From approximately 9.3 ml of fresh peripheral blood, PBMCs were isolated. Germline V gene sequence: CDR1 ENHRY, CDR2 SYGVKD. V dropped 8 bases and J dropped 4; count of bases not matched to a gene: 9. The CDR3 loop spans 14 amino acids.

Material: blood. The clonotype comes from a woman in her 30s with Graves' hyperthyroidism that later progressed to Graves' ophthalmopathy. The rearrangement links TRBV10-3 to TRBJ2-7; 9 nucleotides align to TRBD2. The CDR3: CAIAEREVGYEQYF. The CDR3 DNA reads TGTGCCATCGCCGAGCGGGAGGTTGGTTACGAGCAGTACTTC.